A single sample is the source of the 31 T cell receptor beta chains below, sequenced in a study. MiXCR was run by TCRdb on the 5' RACE reads, yielding one entry per CDR3 protein. Altogether some 62,000 distinct CDR3 sequences are present, about 20% being singletons, with the ten largest covering about 2.7%. The specimen was memory CD4+ T cells sorted from a lymph node. Indicated subset: memory CD4+ T cells, CD4+CD45RO+CD25-. The receptors were gathered from a female donor with breast cancer.

This clonotype was detected many times. The chain is built from TRBV5-1 and TRBJ2-5; 8 bases line up with TRBD2. Per the germline V gene, CDR1 is SGHRS and CDR2 is YFSETQ. This CDR3 is built from 14 residues. The V gene end was trimmed by 3 bases and the J gene end by 4 bases; junction bases not matched to a gene: 5. DNA of the CDR3: TGCGCCAGCAGCTCAGTAGCGGGAATAGAGACCCAGTACTTC. It translates to CASSSVAGIETQYF.

This clonotype was seen a handful of times. J is TRBJ1-6 and V is TRBV6-2 or TRBV6-3; D might be TRBD1 (5 bases). V was shortened by 8 bases and J by 8 bases, with 19 bases between the two germline ends. The CDR3 loop spans 15 amino acids. Germline-derived CDR1 and CDR2 are MNHEY and SVGEGT. CDR3: CASQISGQLDSPLHF. The CDR3 DNA reads as TGTGCCAGCCAAATTTCGGGGCAGTTGGATTCACCCCTCCACTTT.

This chain joins TRBV6-5 and TRBJ2-7; TRBD1 might be the D (5 bases). Germline V gene data show CDR1 as MNHEY and CDR2 as SVGAGI. The CDR3 is 15 amino acids. Deletions cut 5 bases from V and 0 bases from J, with 14 bases between. This CDR3 reads CASSTTASSSYEQYF. CDR3 nucleotides: TGTGCCAGCAGTACGACAGCCAGCAGCTCCTACGAGCAGTACTTC.

This rearrangement joins TRBV7-2 to TRBJ2-7; 10 nucleotides line up with TRBD2. The CDR3 is made up of 15 amino acids. V lost 5 bases, J lost 3 bases, and 7 bases stayed unmatched. Germline values: CDR1 SGHTA, CDR2 FQGNSA. The CDR3: CASSPGLAVNYEQYF. DNA for the CDR3: TGTGCCAGCAGCCCTGGACTAGCGGTGAACTACGAGCAGTACTTC.

The rearrangement joins TRBV5-1 to TRBJ2-5; possible D gene TRBD1, 6 bases. Per the germline V gene, CDR1 is SGHRS and CDR2 is YFSETQ. This CDR3 is built from 14 residues. Trimming cost V 0 bases and J 5 bases, with 11 bases left between them. The CDR3 region has the DNA TGCGCCAGCAGCTTGGTTGGCAGGGGTGAGACCCAGTACTTC. It encodes CASSLVGRGETQYF.

The table lists this clonotype with a few counts. CDR3 nucleotide sequence: TGTGCCAGCAGACAACCCAATTATGCAGATACGCAGTATTTT. Protein: CASRQPNYADTQYF. The chain combines TRBV28 with TRBJ2-3, with unresolved D. The CDR3 spans 14 residues. V was cut by 6 bases and J by 4 bases, with 14 bases left in between. Germline-derived CDR1 and CDR2 are MDHEN and SYDVKM.

This chain links TRBV12-3 or TRBV12-4 with TRBJ1-2; 11 nucleotides line up with TRBD1. J gave up 6 bases and V 4 bases, and 7 bases lay outside the gene matches. The CDR3 is made up of 15 amino acids. CDR3 DNA: TGTGCCAGCAGTTCACCGGGACAGGGGGTTCATGGCTACACCTTC. This encodes CASSSPGQGVHGYTF.

This clonotype was recorded at least ten times. V and J are TRBV5-1 and TRBJ2-3, with D perhaps matching TRBD2 (5 bases). This CDR3 has 16 amino acids. Trimming took off 0 bases at V and 3 bases at J, with 14 bases between the two ends. Germline assignment: CDR1 SGHRS and CDR2 YFSETQ. DNA of the CDR3: TGCGCCAGCAGCTTGGACGGCGGGCGAGATACAGATACGCAGTATTTT. Translating gives CASSLDGGRDTDTQYF.

This clonotype was seen repeatedly, ten times or more. V usage is TRBV20-1 and J usage is TRBJ2-5, with 10 nucleotides matching TRBD2. Germline V gene lookup returns CDR1 DFQATT and CDR2 SNEGSKA (reference sequence). The V gene end was trimmed by 3 bases and the J gene end by 7 bases; junction bases not matched to a gene: 2. The CDR3 loop spans 12 amino acids. The CDR3 sequence is CSARTSGRTQYF. The CDR3 DNA follows: TGCAGTGCTAGGACTAGCGGGCGGACCCAGTACTTC.

The V and J genes are TRBV30 and TRBJ2-5; either TRBD1 or TRBD2 may supply D (5 bases each). Trimming cost V 4 bases and J 4 bases, with 19 bases left between them. Looked up from germline, CDR1 is GTSNPN and CDR2 is SVGIG (reference sequence). The CDR3 consists of 15 residues. Here the CDR3 DNA reads TGTGCCTGGAAACCCCCACCGGGGCGAGGAGAGACCCAGTACTTC. Translation: CAWKPPPGRGETQYF.

At least ten counts were recorded for this clonotype. The genes are TRBV5-1 and TRBJ2-3; D is ambiguous. The CDR3 extends over 17 amino acids. CDR1 and CDR2 from the germline V gene are SGHRS and YFSETQ. Trimming took off 1 base at V and 2 bases at J, with 17 bases between the two ends. The CDR3 DNA follows: TGCGCCAGCAGCTTGAGTGACTCCACCCGCCACACAGATACGCAGTATTTT. Translation gives CASSLSDSTRHTDTQYF.

This clonotype came up a few times. This rearrangement joins TRBV30 to TRBJ1-5; D is undetermined. CDR3 length equals 13 residues. Per the germline V gene, CDR1 is GTSNPN and CDR2 is SVGIG (reference sequence). The V end was cut by 2 bases, the J end by 5 bases, with 10 bases between. CDR3 bases: TGTGCCTGGAGTATCTCAGGAGATCAGCCCCAGCATTTT. It encodes CAWSISGDQPQHF.

The chain recombines TRBV6-6 with TRBJ1-1; unclear D gene. Germline-derived CDR1 and CDR2 are MNHNY and SVGAGI (reference sequence). The CDR3 consists of 14 residues. V lost 2 bases to trimming and J lost 1 base, with 8 bases between them. The CDR3 here is CASSYLTENTEAFF. The CDR3 DNA reads TGTGCCAGCAGTTACCTTACAGAGAACACTGAAGCTTTCTTT.

The V call is TRBV6-1, the J call TRBJ2-7, with TRBD1 as a possible D gene (6 bases). CDR3 length: 15 residues. The germline V gene encodes CDR1 MNHNS and CDR2 SASEGT. V lost 6 bases and J 4 bases, leaving 19 bases between the germline ends. The CDR3 DNA follows: TGTGCCAGCAGCTCCCCTAGGGGACACCATTACGAGCAGTACTTC. Protein sequence: CASSSPRGHHYEQYF.

The chain is built from TRBV6-1 and TRBJ1-6, with 8 bases matching TRBD1. After removal of 8 bases from V and 8 bases from J, the junction contained 5 bases not matched to a gene. The CDR3 extends over 13 amino acids. The germline gives CDR1 MNHNS, CDR2 SASEGT. The CDR3 DNA reads as TGTGCCAGCCAGGGACAGGAGGATTCACCCCTCCACTTT. It yields the protein CASQGQEDSPLHF.

This clonotype was seen many times. V usage is TRBV29-1 and J usage is TRBJ1-2; TRBD1 aligns across 9 bases. CDR1 is SQVTM and CDR2 is ANQGSEA in the germline V gene. The CDR3 covers 14 residues. The V segment lost 2 bases and the J segment 8 bases; nucleotides outside the gene matches: 9. The CDR3 coding sequence is TGCAGCGTTGAACAAGGGGGACAGGGCGACGGCTACACCTTC. Residues: CSVEQGGQGDGYTF.

Note on this clonotype: A much larger clone differs from this one at a single base, so this may be a read error. J is TRBJ2-5 and V is TRBV29-1; 7 bases agree with TRBD1. Per the germline V gene, CDR1 is SQVTM and CDR2 is ANQGSEA. This CDR3 has 13 amino acids. This chain's CDR3 is CSFERQGRETQYF. The CDR3 DNA reads as TGCAGCTTTGAACGACAGGGAAGGGAGACCCAGTACTTC.

This clonotype was found a few times. The J gene is TRBJ2-1, the V gene TRBV6-1; possibly TRBD2 for D (5 bases). Germline CDR1 and CDR2: MNHNS and SASEGT. With 2 bases removed from V and 3 bases from J, the gap between germline ends came to 8 bases. This CDR3 is 14 amino acids long. CDR3 coding DNA: TGTGCCAGCAGTGAACTCGGGGACTACAATGAGCAGTTCTTC. Protein sequence: CASSELGDYNEQFF.

A word on this clonotype: In this CDR3 the conserved last residue, phenylalanine or tryptophan, is missing, so a read error is likely. V is TRBV29-1 and J is TRBJ2-7; TRBD1 agrees at 7 bases. This CDR3 region has 14 residues. Losses at the gene ends were 6 bases for V and 1 base for J; bases not matched to a gene: 9. Germline V CDR1 and CDR2: SQVTM, ANQGSEA. Here the CDR3 reads CSVIRDSSSYEQYS. DNA for the CDR3: TGCAGCGTCATCCGGGACAGCAGTTCCTACGAGCAGTACTCC.

The chain employs TRBV4-1 and TRBJ1-4; no clear D gene. V shed 0 bases and J shed 7 bases, with 18 bases lying between them. Germline V CDR1 and CDR2: MGHRA, YSYEKL. The CDR3 loop spans 17 amino acids. In nucleotides, the CDR3 is TGCGCCAGCAGCCAAGAACTCAGCTCCCTAAAGGGTGAAAAACTGTTTTTT. It specifies CASSQELSSLKGEKLFF.

This clonotype was counted at least ten times. The V and J genes are TRBV5-1 and TRBJ2-2; D not resolved. The CDR3 consists of 13 residues. The V and J ends lost 4 bases and 8 bases respectively, with 12 bases between them. Germline V lookup: CDR1 SGHRS, CDR2 YFSETQ. The CDR3, as DNA: TGCGCCAGCAGCGTCCAACCACGAGGGGAGCTGTTTTTT. This sequence encodes CASSVQPRGELFF. Combining the CDR3 with reference TRBV5-1 and TRBJ2-2 gives the whole variable domain KAGVTQTPRYLIKTRGQQVTLSCSPISGHRSVSWYQQTPGQGLQFLFEYFSETQRNKGNFPGRFSGRQFSNSRSEMNVSTLELGDSALYLCASSVQPRGELFFGEGSRLTVL.

The sample holds many counts of this clonotype. The genes are TRBV5-1 and TRBJ1-3; 8 bases align to TRBD1. V shed 0 bases, J shed 4 bases, and the junction held 9 bases outside the gene matches. Looked up from germline, CDR1 is SGHRS and CDR2 is YFSETQ. The CDR3 consists of 17 residues. Here the CDR3 DNA reads TGCGCCAGCAGCTTGGCTCTGACAGGGGACACCGGAAACACCATATATTTT. Translated: CASSLALTGDTGNTIYF. The whole variable domain, remainder taken from reference TRBV5-1 and TRBJ1-3, is KAGVTQTPRYLIKTRGQQVTLSCSPISGHRSVSWYQQTPGQGLQFLFEYFSETQRNKGNFPGRFSGRQFSNSRSEMNVSTLELGDSALYLCASSLALTGDTGNTIYFGEGSWLTVV.

The table lists this clonotype with many counts. CDR3: CASSLDPGSNEQFF. Written as DNA, the CDR3 is TGTGCCAGCAGCTTAGACCCAGGGAGCAATGAGCAGTTCTTC. The rearrangement uses TRBV7-2 and TRBJ2-1; D might be TRBD1 or TRBD2, each matching 5 bases. The germline V gene has CDR1 SGHTA and CDR2 FQGNSA. This CDR3 has 14 residues. V gave up 1 base and J gave up 6 bases, with 10 bases separating them.

This clonotype was counted ten times or more. The gene calls are TRBV5-1 and TRBJ2-3; 11 positions agree with TRBD1. Germline loops: CDR1 SGHRS, CDR2 YFSETQ. Trimming at V came to 2 bases and at J to 4 bases, leaving 3 bases not matched to a gene. CDR3 length: 15 residues. CDR3 protein: CASSLGQGAADTQYF. The CDR3 coding sequence is TGCGCCAGCAGCTTAGGACAGGGGGCGGCAGATACGCAGTATTTT.

This clonotype has more than one count but fewer than ten. The chain recombines TRBV12-3 or TRBV12-4 with TRBJ2-6, with a tentative D call TRBD1 (6 bases). This CDR3 region has 17 residues. Trimming cost V 5 bases and J 0 bases, with 14 bases left between them. The CDR3 sequence: CASSEQGSHSGANVLTF. The DNA for the CDR3 is TGTGCCAGCAGTGAACAGGGCTCCCACTCTGGGGCCAACGTCCTGACTTTC.

In its sample, this clonotype was seen a few times. The V and J genes are TRBV7-2 and TRBJ1-1; D is ambiguous. From germline, CDR1 is SGHTA and CDR2 FQGNSA. The CDR3 covers 13 residues. V dropped 5 bases and J dropped 1 base, with 8 bases sitting between them. The CDR3 bases are TGTGCCAGCAGCCTATACACGAACACTGAAGCTTTCTTT. This encodes CASSLYTNTEAFF. Together with reference TRBV7-2 and TRBJ1-1, the CDR3 gives the full variable domain: GAGVSQSPSNKVTEKGKDVELRCDPISGHTALYWYRQSLGQGLEFLIYFQGNSAPDKSGLPSDRFSAERTGGSVSTLTIQRTQQEDSAVYLCASSLYTNTEAFFGQGTRLTVV.

Only a few counts were recorded for this clonotype. This sequence joins TRBV11-2 and TRBJ2-1; 9 nucleotides agree with TRBD2. The V and J ends lost 0 bases and 6 bases, in that order; junction bases with no gene match: 9. The CDR3 has 17 residues. The germline V gene has CDR1 SGHAT and CDR2 FQNNGV. The CDR3 reads CASSLDVETSGSNEQFF. The CDR3, as DNA: TGTGCCAGCAGCTTAGATGTGGAGACTAGCGGTTCCAATGAGCAGTTCTTC.

This clonotype has a handful of counts. CDR3 region: CASSQASNTEAFF. The DNA of the CDR3 is TGCGCCAGCAGCCAAGCCTCGAACACTGAAGCTTTCTTT. The chain employs TRBV4-3 and TRBJ1-1; unclear D gene. This CDR3 is built from 13 residues. Germline V lookup: CDR1 LGHNA, CDR2 YSLEER. Trimming took 1 base from V and 1 from J, leaving 4 bases between them.

This clonotype was counted at least ten times. The chain combines TRBV7-2 with TRBJ2-7; D not certain. This CDR3 is 14 amino acids long. V lost 1 base and J lost 3, with 10 bases in between. The germline gives CDR1 SGHTA, CDR2 FQGNSA. CDR3 protein: CASSLVSQDYEQYF. CDR3 nucleotide sequence: TGTGCCAGCAGCTTAGTAAGTCAGGACTACGAGCAGTACTTC.

The rearrangement uses TRBV19 and TRBJ2-6; D perhaps matches TRBD1 (6 bases). This CDR3 region has 18 residues. V was clipped by 5 bases and J by 0 bases, with 17 bases between them. Looked up from germline, CDR1 is LNHDA and CDR2 is SQIVND (reference sequence). In DNA form, the CDR3 reads TGTGCCAGTAGTTCTCCCGGGACATTACGCTCTGGGGCCAACGTCCTGACTTTC. Translating gives CASSSPGTLRSGANVLTF.

This clonotype showed up many times. The chain couples TRBV7-2 to TRBJ1-6; D might be TRBD1 (6 bases). The CDR3 has 17 amino acids. Trimming shortened V by 1 base and J by 8 bases, and 18 bases separated the two germline ends. Germline V gives CDR1 SGHTA, CDR2 FQGNSA. The CDR3 is CASSLGRVQGTDSPLHF. The CDR3 DNA reads TGTGCCAGCAGCTTAGGCCGGGTACAGGGAACTGATTCACCCCTCCACTTT.